The 28 T cell receptor beta chains listed next were all sequenced from one sample in a study of T-cell memory formation after mild COVID-19. From the 5' RACE reads, TCRdb called clonotypes with MiXCR, one entry per CDR3 protein. Found here are around 510,000 distinct CDR3 sequences, 20% to 25% of them singletons; the top ten hold approximately 8.4%. The sample comprised PBMCs or a T cell subset sorted from them (not recorded which). The origin of the receptors is an adult woman who had mild COVID-19 (a few samples of this study predate the infection). Cell type and time point are not known.

This clonotype turned up a few times. The V gene is TRBV29-1, the J gene TRBJ2-2; D is perhaps TRBD1 or TRBD2 (5 bases each). This CDR3 has 12 amino acids. The V gene lost 7 bases and the J gene lost 5 bases, with 11 bases spanning the gap. CDR1 is SQVTM, CDR2 ANQGSEA, per germline. CDR3 nucleotides: TGCAGCGCTAACGAGGGGACCGGGGAGCTGTTTTTT. This sequence encodes CSANEGTGELFF.

This clonotype was detected a few times. The rearrangement uses TRBV12-3 or TRBV12-4 and TRBJ1-2; no definite D call. The V gene lost 5 bases and the J gene lost 8 bases, with 9 bases spanning the gap. This CDR3 comprises 11 residues. The CDR3 loop is CASSVLRGYTF. DNA of the CDR3: TGTGCCAGCAGTGTGCTTCGAGGCTACACCTTC.

About this clonotype itself: Relative to the germline gene, one junction end is altered; a read error may explain this. V and J are TRBV16 and TRBJ1-5; D call uncertain. The CDR3 totals 13 residues. Per the germline V gene, CDR1 is KGHSY and CDR2 is FQNENV. The CDR3 here is CASRQSSSQPQHF. The DNA of the CDR3 is TGTGCCAGCAGACAATCATCCAGTCAGCCCCAGCATTTT.

A few counts support this clonotype. At one end the junction does not follow the germline gene, possibly because of a read error. This chain uses TRBV7-7 with TRBJ2-7, with 11 nucleotides matching TRBD1. Germline CDR1 SSHAT, CDR2 FNYEAQ (reference sequence). This CDR3 spans 15 amino acids. The CDR3 protein is CASSSRTGGAGSPYF. CDR3 coding DNA: TGTGCTAGCAGCTCTCGGACAGGGGGCGCGGGGTCGCCGTACTTC.

The chain joins TRBV6-5 to TRBJ1-4, with a weak D call TRBD1 (5 bases). The CDR3 extends over 16 amino acids. V lost 6 bases and J 0 bases, leaving 14 bases between the germline ends. Germline CDR1 reads MNHEY; CDR2 reads SVGAGI. In DNA, the CDR3 is TGTGCCAGCAGCCCCGGGACTGCAACAACTAATGAAAAACTGTTTTTT. Translation: CASSPGTATTNEKLFF.

J is TRBJ2-7 and V is TRBV2; D might be TRBD2 (5 bases). The germline gives CDR1 SNHLY, CDR2 FYNNEI. This CDR3 has 14 amino acids. Between the trimmed V and J ends, which lost 6 bases and 3 bases, there was a span of 15 bases. The CDR3 region has the DNA TGTGCCAGCAGATTAACCGGGGATAACTACGAGCAGTACTTC. Translated: CASRLTGDNYEQYF.

This clonotype was observed a handful of times. This chain connects TRBV5-5 to TRBJ1-3; the D is unclear. V was cut by 1 base and J by 7 bases, with 9 bases left in between. CDR3 length: 13 residues. Germline V gives CDR1 SGHKS, CDR2 YYEKEE (reference sequence). CDR3 protein: CASSLRRENTIYF. Written as DNA, the CDR3 is TGTGCCAGCAGCTTGCGGCGGGAGAACACCATATATTTT.

Ten or more counts support this clonotype. The chain recombines TRBV25-1 with TRBJ1-5, with D tentatively TRBD1 (5 bases). CDR1 is MGHDK, CDR2 SYGVNS, per germline. CDR3 size: 13 residues. The V and J ends lost 5 bases and 9 bases respectively, with 14 bases between them. The CDR3 region has the DNA TGTGCCAGCAGTTCTACAGGTCGGGGGCCCCAGCATTTT. Translated, it gives CASSSTGRGPQHF.

At least ten counts were recorded for this clonotype. The chain has TRBV25-1 and TRBJ2-7, with D unresolved. Germline-derived CDR1 and CDR2 are MGHDK and SYGVNS. The V gene lost 6 bases and the J gene lost 1 base, with 10 bases spanning the gap. The CDR3 covers 13 residues. Here the CDR3 DNA reads TGTGCCAGCAGAAGTAGTGGATCCTACGAGCAGTACTTC. It translates to CASRSSGSYEQYF.

The CDR3 coding sequence is TGTGCCAGCAGCTTATCGGGACCGGGACTAGAATACGAGCAGTACTTC. It yields the protein CASSLSGPGLEYEQYF. The chain is built from TRBV7-9 and TRBJ2-7; 8 bases fit TRBD2. The ends lost 2 bases at V and 4 bases at J; junction bases unmatched: 10. Germline values: CDR1 SEHNR, CDR2 FQNEAQ (reference sequence). This CDR3 comprises 16 residues.

V usage is TRBV20-1 and J usage is TRBJ2-7; 7 nucleotides agree with TRBD2. CDR1 is DFQATT and CDR2 is SNEGSKA in the germline V gene (reference sequence). The J segment lost 6 bases and the V segment lost 4 bases, leaving 24 bases of the junction unmatched. This CDR3 spans 18 amino acids. CDR3 sequence reads: CSATPPAEAGGSKGEQYF. For the CDR3, the DNA is TGCAGTGCTACTCCCCCAGCCGAGGCCGGCGGGAGTAAGGGCGAGCAGTACTTC.

This clonotype was seen a few times. The chain employs TRBV9 and TRBJ2-2; TRBD2 agrees at 11 bases. The CDR3 totals 16 residues. J gave up 5 bases and V 0 bases, and 3 bases lay outside the gene matches. CDR1 SGDLS and CDR2 YYNGEE come from the germline V gene. The CDR3 is CASSVGLAGRTGELFF. The DNA of the CDR3 is TGTGCCAGCAGCGTAGGACTAGCGGGGAGGACCGGGGAGCTGTTTTTT.

This clonotype turned up a few times. This sequence joins TRBV7-2 and TRBJ2-2; 10 bases are a match to TRBD1. This CDR3 has 16 residues. The V and J ends lost 6 bases and 0 bases, in that order; junction bases with no gene match: 4. In germline, CDR1 is SGHTA, CDR2 FQGNSA. The CDR3, as DNA: TGTGCCAGCAGTCGGGACAGGGGACCGAACACCGGGGAGCTGTTTTTT. Translated, it gives CASSRDRGPNTGELFF.

This clonotype has a handful of counts. The junction does not match germline at one end; this may be a read error. V gene TRBV29-1 combines with J gene TRBJ2-1; 9 bases are a match to TRBD2. The germline CDR1 and CDR2 sequences are SQVTM and ANQGSEA. There are 13 residues in the CDR3. The CDR3 nucleotides read TGCAGCGTTGAAATAGCGGGGCTAGCGGGATATTACTTC. This translates into CSVEIAGLAGYYF.

The gene calls are TRBV6-1 and TRBJ2-1; perhaps TRBD2 as D (6 bases). This CDR3 contains 15 residues. The V and J ends lost 10 bases and 6 bases respectively, with 22 bases between them. Germline V lookup: CDR1 MNHNS, CDR2 SASEGT. The CDR3 protein is CATSGRAPLGNEQFF. CDR3 nucleotides: TGTGCCACCTCCGGGAGAGCCCCCTTAGGCAATGAGCAGTTCTTC.

The V call is TRBV7-3, the J call TRBJ2-3, with a tentative D call TRBD1 (5 bases). The CDR3 has 14 residues. Germline lookup yields CDR1 SGHTA and CDR2 FQGTGA. Deletions cut 3 bases from V and 4 bases from J, with 11 bases between. CDR3 loop: CASSFRVLPDTQYF. CDR3 DNA sequence: TGTGCCAGCAGCTTCAGGGTTCTTCCAGATACGCAGTATTTT.

The chain links TRBV14 to TRBJ2-1; a weak D match, TRBD1 (6 bases). The CDR3 is 13 amino acids. CDR1 is SGHDN, CDR2 FVKESK, per germline. Trimming took off 6 bases at V and 9 bases at J, with 15 bases between the two ends. The CDR3 region is CASRLVGAGEQFF. The CDR3 DNA is TGTGCCAGCAGACTAGTGGGGGCGGGTGAGCAGTTCTTC.

The chain has TRBV11-2 and TRBJ1-1; unclear D gene. The CDR3 has 14 amino acids. Germline CDR1 and CDR2: SGHAT and FQNNGV. V lost 4 bases, J lost 4 bases, and 13 bases lay in between. DNA for the CDR3: TGTGCCAGCAGCTCGAAAATAGGGCCCACTGAAGCTTTCTTT. Translation: CASSSKIGPTEAFF. The complete variable domain, with remaining parts taken from reference TRBV11-2 and TRBJ1-1, reads EAGVAQSPRYKIIEKRQSVAFWCNPISGHATLYWYQQILGQGPKLLIQFQNNGVVDDSQLPKDRFSAERLKGVDSTLKIQPAKLEDSAVYLCASSSKIGPTEAFFGQGTRLTVV.

The V and J genes are TRBV2 and TRBJ2-1; the match to TRBD1 covers 8 bases. Germline values: CDR1 SNHLY, CDR2 FYNNEI. This CDR3 region has 14 residues. V lost 6 bases and J lost 6; bases outside the gene matches: 7. The CDR3 loop is CASRYRGVGNEQFF. Written as DNA, the CDR3 is TGTGCCAGCAGGTACAGGGGGGTAGGCAATGAGCAGTTCTTC.

The rearrangement joins TRBV24-1 to TRBJ2-1; 7 bases align to TRBD1. CDR3 length equals 16 residues. J gave up 7 bases and V 2 bases, and 10 bases lay outside the gene matches. Germline V gene data show CDR1 as KGHDR and CDR2 as SFDVKD. The CDR3 nucleotides are TGTGCCACCAGTGATTACAGGGGCCCCGCTAAGAATGAGCAGTTCTTC. Encoded protein: CATSDYRGPAKNEQFF.

This clonotype was detected a few times. The chain carries TRBV11-2 and TRBJ2-3; TRBD2 aligns across 9 bases. Germline V CDR1 and CDR2: SGHAT, FQNNGV. With 6 bases clipped from V and 6 bases from J, the junction kept 10 bases outside the gene matches. The CDR3 contains 15 residues. The CDR3 loop is CASRDPGTSMDTQYF. The CDR3 DNA follows: TGTGCCAGCAGAGACCCCGGGACTAGCATGGATACGCAGTATTTT.

This rearrangement joins TRBV7-6 to TRBJ2-7; D assignment may be TRBD1 or TRBD2 (5 bases each). The germline CDR1 and CDR2 sequences are SGHVS and FNYEAQ. Deletions cut 5 bases from V and 6 bases from J, with 14 bases between. This CDR3 is 13 amino acids long. CDR3 in amino acids: CASSPTLGTEQYF. CDR3 nucleotide sequence: TGTGCCAGCAGCCCAACCTTGGGGACCGAGCAGTACTTC.

The rearrangement links TRBV7-2 to TRBJ2-1, with TRBD2 identical over 15 bases. Looked up from germline, CDR1 is SGHTA and CDR2 is FQGNSA. V was clipped by 5 bases and J by 1 base; unmatched bases: 6. The CDR3 loop spans 18 amino acids. CDR3 sequence reads: CASSPQGLAGGSYNEQFF. CDR3 nucleotide sequence: TGTGCCAGCAGCCCCCAGGGACTAGCGGGAGGATCCTACAATGAGCAGTTCTTC.

This sequence joins TRBV6-1 and TRBJ1-2; 8 bases align to TRBD1. The CDR3 contains 16 residues. The V gene end was trimmed by 10 bases and the J gene end by 4 bases; junction bases not matched to a gene: 17. Looked up from germline, CDR1 is MNHNS and CDR2 is SASEGT. The CDR3, as DNA: TGTGCCACCCTGTACTACAGGGGGAGTATTAGCTATGGCTACACCTTC. Its translation: CATLYYRGSISYGYTF.

The chain joins TRBV27 to TRBJ2-3, with D maybe TRBD1 (5 bases). V lost 6 bases to trimming and J lost 3 bases, with 10 bases between them. Germline V gene data show CDR1 as MNHEY and CDR2 as SMNVEV (reference sequence). This CDR3 region has 13 residues. The CDR3 DNA sequence: TGTGCCAGCAGCTGGGGCCGAACAGATACGCAGTATTTT. Protein sequence: CASSWGRTDTQYF.

This clonotype was counted only a few times. The V call is TRBV7-6, the J call TRBJ1-4; no reliable D call. Germline CDR1 and CDR2: SGHVS and FNYEAQ. The V end lost 2 bases, the J end lost 8 bases, and 15 bases lay between the germline ends. CDR3 size: 15 residues. CDR3 region: CASSLSRGAGEKLFF. CDR3 sequence (DNA): TGTGCCAGCAGCTTATCGCGGGGAGCCGGGGAAAAACTGTTTTTT.

This clonotype was seen a few times. J is TRBJ1-4 and V is TRBV5-5, with D hard to call. V gave up 2 bases and J gave up 5 bases, with 10 bases separating them. This CDR3 has 14 amino acids. The germline CDR1 and CDR2 sequences are SGHKS and YYEKEE (reference sequence). The CDR3 spells CASSFRPGNEKLFF. CDR3 DNA sequence: TGTGCCAGCAGCTTTCGACCGGGCAATGAAAAACTGTTTTTT.

J is TRBJ2-3 and V is TRBV3-1; D possibly corresponds to TRBD1 (5 bases). This CDR3 region has 15 residues. Trimming took 0 bases from V and 5 from J, leaving 12 bases between them. CDR1 is LGHDT and CDR2 is YNNKEL in the germline V gene (reference sequence). Here the CDR3 DNA reads TGTGCCAGCAGCCAAGATGGGCAGGGTAGAGATACGCAGTATTTT. It yields the protein CASSQDGQGRDTQYF.